Sequencing of this TCR beta chain was carried out in a study of blood T cells in healthy people across ages. Regarding this clonotype: The antigen is unknown. The junction departs from the called germline gene at one end, perhaps through a read error.

The study's findings and limits: Measured against age, TCR beta diversity per million T cells decreased in a roughly linear manner.

Germline V gene sequence: CDR1 SGHVS, CDR2 FQNEAQ. CDR3 size: 14 residues. A J-beta primer mix and a sample-barcoded 5' primer were used in a second PCR of about 6 to 12 cycles. Every cDNA molecule carried a tag from a template-switch adaptor bearing 12 random nucleotides. Each single sample gave us at least 2.5 million CDR3-containing paired-end reads. TCRdb fed the 5' RACE reads into MiXCR, producing one record per CDR3 protein. The sample consists of around 1,900,000 distinct CDR3 sequences, about 39% of them appearing once. The receptor was derived from a human donor in good health. The rearrangement uses TRBV7-8 and TRBJ1-4, with D perhaps TRBD1 (6 bases). The sequencing sample was made of blood. The CDR3 coding sequence is TGTGCCGGCAGTTTACAGGGAGTGAGGGAAAAACTGTTTTTT. This gives the protein CAGSLQGVREKLFF.